This T cell receptor (beta chain) was captured by sequencing in a study of T cells in narcolepsy. Study overall: Patients with NT1 or NT2 and healthy control donors were enrolled.

J lost 8 bases, V lost 5 bases, and 8 bases had no gene match. There are 15 residues in the CDR3. Germline V lookup: CDR1 SGHRS, CDR2 YFSETQ. Sequencing was performed with immunoSEQ multiplex PCR; in TCRdb, only in-frame clones are kept and a portion is missing. This table has more than 20,000 clones, around 90% appearing once. This clonotype was obtained from a human donor with narcolepsy. This rearrangement joins TRBV5-1 to TRBJ1-6; 9 bases align to TRBD1. The material sequenced was CD45RA- memory CD4+ T cells from PBMCs. The CDR3 spells CASRRTGGSDSPLHF. The CDR3 DNA follows: TGCGCCAGCAGACGAACAGGGGGCTCAGATTCACCCCTCCACTTT.